The source of this T cell receptor beta chain is a study of glioma-infiltrating T cells. The iRepertoire nested amplicon-rescue multiplex PCR amplified TCR alpha and beta CDR3s from RNA. Tissue mRNA or PBMC total RNA, roughly 90-400 ng, went into one-step reverse transcription and amplification. One entry per CDR3 protein, called by TCRdb with MiXCR from the multiplex PCR reads. The data show roughly 42,000 distinct CDR3 sequences, around 24% seen once. In this sample, this clonotype turned up many times. As yet, its antigen is unknown. Study observations and caveats: Very few CDR3 sequences were shared between tissue and blood. Non-neoplastic patients had below-expected tissue-blood divergence, while all gliomas exceeded expectation.

The germline V gene has CDR1 DFQATT and CDR2 SNEGSKA (reference sequence). Trimming removed 0 bases at V and 2 bases at J, with 6 bases between. This CDR3 spans 13 amino acids. This sequence joins TRBV20-1 and TRBJ2-3; the D is unclear. The sequence came from a human donor with low-grade glioma or glioblastoma, undergoing nonglioma brain surgery, or in good health (not recorded which). The sample comprised glioma tissue, nonneoplastic brain tissue, or PBMCs (not recorded which). The CDR3 region has the DNA TGCAGTGCTAGAGATTTGACCACAGATACGCAGTATTTT. This translates into CSARDLTTDTQYF.